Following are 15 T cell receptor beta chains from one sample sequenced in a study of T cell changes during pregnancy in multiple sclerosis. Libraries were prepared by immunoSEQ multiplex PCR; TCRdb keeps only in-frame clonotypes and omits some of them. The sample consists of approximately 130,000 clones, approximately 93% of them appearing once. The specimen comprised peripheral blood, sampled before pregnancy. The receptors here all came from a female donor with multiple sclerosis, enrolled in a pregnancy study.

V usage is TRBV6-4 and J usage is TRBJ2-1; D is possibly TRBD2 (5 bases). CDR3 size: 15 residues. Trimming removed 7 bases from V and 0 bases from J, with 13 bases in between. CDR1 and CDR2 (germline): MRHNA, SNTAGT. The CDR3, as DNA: TGTGCCAGCACGAGCCTAGCACACTCCTACAATGAGCAGTTCTTC. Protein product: CASTSLAHSYNEQFF.

CDR3 sequence reads: CASNAYRTGGSYGYTF. In DNA, the CDR3 is TGTGCCAGCAACGCTTATAGGACAGGGGGATCCTATGGCTACACCTTC. The chain uses TRBV5-4 and TRBJ1-2; 10 nucleotides line up with TRBD1. The CDR3 runs 16 residues. From germline, CDR1 is SGHNT and CDR2 YYREEE (reference sequence). Germline trimming cut 6 bases from V and 4 bases from J; bases unmatched to any gene: 12. The whole variable domain, filled in from reference TRBV5-4 and TRBJ1-2, reads ETGVTQSPTHLIKTRGQQVTLRCSSQSGHNTVSWYQQALGQGPQFIFQYYREEENGRGNFPPRFSGLQFPNYSSELNVNALELDDSALYLCASNAYRTGGSYGYTFGSGTRLTVV.

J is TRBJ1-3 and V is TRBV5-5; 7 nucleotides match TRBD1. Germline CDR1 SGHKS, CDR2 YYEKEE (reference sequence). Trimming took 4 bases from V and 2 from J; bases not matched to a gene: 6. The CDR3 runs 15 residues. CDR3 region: CASSLDRVTGNTIYF. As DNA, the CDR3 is TGTGCCAGCAGCCTCGACAGGGTAACTGGAAACACCATATATTTT.

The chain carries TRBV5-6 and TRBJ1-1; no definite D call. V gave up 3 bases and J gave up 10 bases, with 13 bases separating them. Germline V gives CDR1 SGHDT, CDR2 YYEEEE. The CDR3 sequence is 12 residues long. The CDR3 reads CASSSLLSSAFF. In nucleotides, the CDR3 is TGTGCCAGCAGCTCGCTATTAAGTTCAGCTTTCTTT.

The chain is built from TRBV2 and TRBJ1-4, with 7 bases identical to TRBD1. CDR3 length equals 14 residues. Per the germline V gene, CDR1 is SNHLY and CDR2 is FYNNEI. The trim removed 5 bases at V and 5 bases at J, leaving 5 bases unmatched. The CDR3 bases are TGTGCCAGCAGTTTGGGACAGCCCAATGAAAAACTGTTTTTT. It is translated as CASSLGQPNEKLFF.

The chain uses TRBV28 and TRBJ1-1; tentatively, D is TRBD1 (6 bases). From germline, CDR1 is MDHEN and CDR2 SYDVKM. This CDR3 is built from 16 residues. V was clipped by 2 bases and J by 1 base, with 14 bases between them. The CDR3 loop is CASSLHQGIPNTEAFF. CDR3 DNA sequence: TGTGCCAGCAGTTTACATCAGGGGATACCGAACACTGAAGCTTTCTTT.

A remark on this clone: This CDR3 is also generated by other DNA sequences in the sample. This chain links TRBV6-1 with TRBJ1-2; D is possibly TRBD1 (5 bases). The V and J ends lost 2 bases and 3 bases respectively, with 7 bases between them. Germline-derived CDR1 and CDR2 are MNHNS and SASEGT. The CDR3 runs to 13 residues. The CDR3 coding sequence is TGTGCCAGCAGTGAACGGGGGGACTATGGCTACACCTTC. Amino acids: CASSERGDYGYTF.

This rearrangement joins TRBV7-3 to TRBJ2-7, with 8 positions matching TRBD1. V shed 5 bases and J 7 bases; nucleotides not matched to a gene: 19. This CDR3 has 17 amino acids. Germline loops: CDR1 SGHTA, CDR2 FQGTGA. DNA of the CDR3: TGTGCCAGCAGCCTTAGGCCCATAGGACAGGGTCGGTTAGAGCAGTACTTC. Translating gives CASSLRPIGQGRLEQYF.

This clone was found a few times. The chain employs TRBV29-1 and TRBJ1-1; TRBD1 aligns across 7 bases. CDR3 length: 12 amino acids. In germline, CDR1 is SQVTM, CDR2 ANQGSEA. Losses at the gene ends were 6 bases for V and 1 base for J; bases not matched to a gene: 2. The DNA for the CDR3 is TGCAGCGTCCGGACAGGGAACACTGAAGCTTTCTTT. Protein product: CSVRTGNTEAFF.

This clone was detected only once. CDR3 in amino acids: CASSDGQGMNTEAFF. CDR3 in DNA: TGTGCCAGCAGCGACGGGCAGGGGATGAACACTGAAGCTTTCTTT. The chain recombines TRBV7-9 with TRBJ1-1; D may be TRBD1 (6 bases). Between the trimmed V and J ends, which lost 5 bases and 0 bases, there was a span of 13 bases. The germline V gene encodes CDR1 SEHNR and CDR2 FQNEAQ (reference sequence). The CDR3 extends over 15 amino acids.

The chain's CDR3 is CASSRGGELYEQYF. Here the CDR3 DNA reads TGCGCCAGCAGCCGCGGTGGGGAGCTCTACGAGCAGTACTTC. The chain has TRBV5-1 and TRBJ2-7; tentative D call: TRBD2 (5 bases). Germline CDR1 reads SGHRS; CDR2 reads YFSETQ. The CDR3 length is 14 residues. The V end was cut by 4 bases, the J end by 3 bases, with 14 bases between.

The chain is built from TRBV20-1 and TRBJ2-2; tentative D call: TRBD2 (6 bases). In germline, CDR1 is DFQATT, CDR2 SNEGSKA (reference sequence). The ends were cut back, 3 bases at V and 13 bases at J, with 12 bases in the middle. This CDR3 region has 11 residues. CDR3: CSASVGGWLFF. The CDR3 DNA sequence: TGCAGTGCTAGTGTGGGGGGTTGGCTGTTTTTT.

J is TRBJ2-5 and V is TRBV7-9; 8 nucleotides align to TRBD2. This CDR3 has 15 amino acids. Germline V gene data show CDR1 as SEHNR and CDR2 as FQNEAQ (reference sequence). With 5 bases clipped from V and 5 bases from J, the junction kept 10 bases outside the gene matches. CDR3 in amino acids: CASSGIVREGETQYF. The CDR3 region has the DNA TGTGCCAGCAGCGGGATTGTACGGGAGGGGGAGACCCAGTACTTC.

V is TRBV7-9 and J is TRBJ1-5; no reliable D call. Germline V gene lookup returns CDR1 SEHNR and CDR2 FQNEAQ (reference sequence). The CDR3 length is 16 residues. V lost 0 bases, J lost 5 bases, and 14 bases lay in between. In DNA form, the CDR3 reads TGTGCCAGCAGCTTAGCCAAACAGAGGGAGGATCAGCCCCAGCATTTT. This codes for CASSLAKQREDQPQHF.

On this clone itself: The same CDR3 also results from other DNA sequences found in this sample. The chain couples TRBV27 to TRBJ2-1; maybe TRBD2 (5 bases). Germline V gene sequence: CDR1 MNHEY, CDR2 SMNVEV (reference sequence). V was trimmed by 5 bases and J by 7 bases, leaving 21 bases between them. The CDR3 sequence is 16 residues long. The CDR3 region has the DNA TGTGCCAGCAGTCCACGTCAGGCAGGAGGTTGGAATGAGCAGTTCTTC. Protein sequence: CASSPRQAGGWNEQFF.